This TCR beta chain emerged from a study of blood T cells in healthy people across ages. General observations from the study: Both higher diversity and more naive CD4+ cells marked long-lived donors when set against aged donors.

For the second PCR, which ran for 7 to 11 cycles, a sample-barcoded 5' primer and a J-beta primer mix were used. TCRdb passed the 5' RACE reads through MiXCR, listing each CDR3 protein once. This sample carries about 930,000 distinct CDR3 sequences, about 28% of them seen once, and the ten largest clones take roughly 10%. CDR3 length: 15 residues. J gave up 3 bases and V 2 bases, and 4 bases lay outside the gene matches. Germline CDR1 SGHTA, CDR2 FQGNSA. This clonotype was seen more than once but under ten times. Antigen unknown. These data are also associated with another study on T cells of mothers and their children.

Sequencing was done on a sample of blood. This chain links TRBV7-2 with TRBJ1-5; 7 bases are shared with TRBD1. The sequence was obtained from a woman aged 40 to 50 in good health. The CDR3 protein is CASSLIGQVNQPQHF. The CDR3 DNA sequence: TGTGCCAGCAGCTTAATAGGACAGGTCAATCAGCCCCAGCATTTT.